The 20 T cell receptor delta chains below come from one sample, sequenced in a study of Vδ1+ human thymocytes. The study, taken as a whole, reports: Thymic TRG and TRD repertoires appeared highly polyclonal.

No antigen is known for these receptors. RNA was extracted from the cells and then reverse transcribed. Multiplex PCR used pooled V-gene forward primers and a constant-region reverse primer to amplify CDR3s. TCRdb processed the multiplex PCR reads again with the CATT caller. The data hold about 75,000 delta-chain clones, with approximately 30% observed a single time. Sequencing was carried out using Vdelta1+ gamma-delta thymocytes from the thymus. Subset noted: FACS-sorted CD3+ TCRalphabeta- TCRVdelta1+ TCRVdelta2- thymocytes. The receptors shown here come from a boy less than two years old who had congenital heart surgery.

For this clone: This may be a read error: a much more frequent sequence differs by one nucleotide. The gene calls are TRDV2 and TRDJ1; TRDD3 aligns across 9 bases. This CDR3 has 15 residues. Trimming cost V 1 base and J 7 bases; bases outside gene matches: 9. The germline V gene encodes CDR1 GEAIGNYY and CDR2 EKD. In nucleotides, the CDR3 is TGTGCCTGTGACACGCGGGCACTGGGGGACTGTAAACTCATCTTT. It yields the protein CACDTRALGDCKLIF.

The J gene is TRDJ1, the V gene TRDV2; TRDD3 matches at 7 bases. There are 24 residues in the CDR3. J gave up 0 bases and V 9 bases, and 39 bases lay outside the gene matches. Germline CDR1 GEAIGNYY, CDR2 EKD. The CDR3 region is CARMSSLYVYWGRTFRVYTDKLIF. In DNA form, the CDR3 reads TGTGCCAGAATGAGTTCTCTCTACGTTTACTGGGGCCGCACCTTTAGAGTCTACACCGATAAACTCATCTTT.

The chain has TRDV1 and TRDJ1; possibly TRDD2 for D (6 bases). V lost 4 bases and J 3 bases, leaving 9 bases between the germline ends. This CDR3 has 13 amino acids. Germline V gene data show CDR1 as TSWWSYY and CDR2 as QGS. The CDR3 reads CALGAPSPDKLIF. As DNA, the CDR3 is TGTGCTCTTGGGGCGCCTTCCCCCGATAAACTCATCTTT.

V is TRDV1 and J is TRDJ1, with 9 bases lining up with TRDD3. The germline CDR1 and CDR2 sequences are TSWWSYY and QGS. Trimming took 4 bases from V and 7 from J; bases not matched to a gene: 16. The CDR3 loop spans 17 amino acids. For the CDR3, the DNA is TGTGCTCTTGGGGCTCATTCCCCTTACTGGGGGAAAGTTAAACTCATCTTT. Translated: CALGAHSPYWGKVKLIF.

This clone was counted between two and nine times. The J gene is TRDJ1, the V gene TRDV1; TRDD3 matches 8 bases. Losses at the gene ends were 4 bases for V and 4 bases for J; bases not matched to a gene: 17. This CDR3 spans 18 amino acids. In germline, CDR1 is TSWWSYY, CDR2 QGS. The CDR3 here is CALGVFLQRTGGLDKLIF. The CDR3 DNA reads TGTGCTCTTGGGGTCTTCCTTCAGCGTACTGGGGGTCTCGATAAACTCATCTTT.

As for this clone: The sample contains more than one DNA sequence encoding this CDR3. This chain uses TRDV1 with TRDJ1, with D possibly being TRDD3 (5 bases). Germline CDR1 and CDR2: TSWWSYY and QGS. V shed 3 bases and J shed 0 bases, with 17 bases lying between them. The CDR3 is 17 residues long. The CDR3 sequence: CALGDSLLGMYTDKLIF. The DNA for the CDR3 is TGTGCTCTTGGGGACTCCTTGCTTGGGATGTACACCGATAAACTCATCTTT.

This clone was picked up a small number of times. The V call is TRDV1, the J call TRDJ1, with 8 positions matching TRDD3. V trimming: 5 bases; J trimming: 0 bases; junction bases outside the gene matches: 20. The V gene's germline CDR1 is TSWWSYY and CDR2 QGS. The CDR3 consists of 20 residues. CDR3 amino acids: CALGYGTLGDGGSYTDKLIF. The CDR3 nucleotides are TGTGCTCTTGGGTACGGGACCCTAGGGGATGGGGGATCGTACACCGATAAACTCATCTTT.

The chain has TRDV1 and TRDJ1, with TRDD3 matching 11 bases. Germline values: CDR1 TSWWSYY, CDR2 QGS. CDR3 length: 23 residues. The V gene end was trimmed by 5 bases and the J gene end by 0 bases; junction bases not matched to a gene: 26. The CDR3 coding sequence is TGTGCTCTTGGGAATTCCGGCCTTCCTCTTTTACTGGGGGATAGGGACTACACCGATAAACTCATCTTT. Protein: CALGNSGLPLLLGDRDYTDKLIF.

The rearrangement uses TRDV1 and TRDJ1; D is possibly TRDD3 (6 bases). Trimming pared 9 bases from V and 0 bases from J, leaving 23 bases between. Germline V gene data show CDR1 as TSWWSYY and CDR2 as QGS. There are 17 residues in the CDR3. Written as DNA, the CDR3 is TGTGCTCTGAACGAACCAGGGGGGGAGTTTTACACCGATAAACTCATCTTT. Translated, it gives CALNEPGGEFYTDKLIF.

There are a few counts of this clone. The chain recombines TRDV1 with TRDJ1; the D is unclear. Trimming removed 1 base from V and 0 bases from J, with 15 bases in between. The CDR3 extends over 17 amino acids. Germline V gives CDR1 TSWWSYY, CDR2 QGS. The CDR3 loop reads CALGERSESHYTDKLIF. DNA of the CDR3: TGTGCTCTTGGGGAACGGAGTGAGTCACACTACACCGATAAACTCATCTTT.

This chain joins TRDV3 and TRDJ1; TRDD3 agrees at 9 bases. Trimming took 4 bases from V and 2 from J; bases not matched to a gene: 11. Germline CDR1 TVYSNPD, CDR2 GDNSRS (reference sequence). The CDR3 totals 15 residues. The CDR3 nucleotides read TGTGCCTACCCGGGGATACGTGCGAATACCGATAAACTCATCTTT. Protein product: CAYPGIRANTDKLIF.

The rearrangement joins TRDV1 to TRDJ1; 7 nucleotides line up with TRDD3. Germline CDR1 reads TSWWSYY; CDR2 reads QGS. This CDR3 contains 14 residues. V gave up 7 bases and J gave up 5 bases; unmatched junction bases: 10. The CDR3: CALVPELLGDKLIF. CDR3 bases: TGTGCTCTTGTTCCGGAGCTACTGGGGGATAAACTCATCTTT.

There are a few counts of this clone. V is TRDV1 and J is TRDJ1; 10 bases are shared with TRDD3. Trimming at V came to 0 bases and at J to 10 bases, leaving 20 bases not matched to a gene. The CDR3 runs to 19 residues. Looked up from germline, CDR1 is TSWWSYY and CDR2 is QGS. In DNA form, the CDR3 reads TGTGCTCTTGGGGAACTAGACGGTCTCGCTACTGGGGGATTGGGGTCACTCATCTTT. This sequence encodes CALGELDGLATGGLGSLIF.

The rearrangement links TRDV1 to TRDJ1, with TRDD3 matching 7 bases. CDR1 and CDR2 from the germline V gene are TSWWSYY and QGS. This CDR3 is built from 22 residues. V gave up 7 bases and J gave up 0 bases; unmatched junction bases: 29. In DNA form, the CDR3 reads TGTGCTCTTGTGGTCCCGGGGCTACGGGCAATACTGGGGAGAGAGTACACCGATAAACTCATCTTT. As protein: CALVVPGLRAILGREYTDKLIF.

This clone was observed a few times. An end of the junction differs from the germline gene, which may be a read error. In the same sample, other DNA sequences code for this CDR3. The rearrangement links TRDV1 to TRDJ1, with 11 bases matching TRDD3. The CDR3 runs to 20 residues. The germline CDR1 and CDR2 sequences are TSWWSYY and QGS. This CDR3 is CALGKSPLFGGYAYTDKLIF. Written as DNA, the CDR3 is TGCGCTCTTGGGAAGTCACCCCTTTTTGGGGGATACGCGTACACCGATAAACTCATCTTT.

This clone was seen a handful of times. The V call is TRDV1, the J call TRDJ1; 9 bases are shared with TRDD3. J was trimmed by 0 bases and V by 0 bases; bases with no gene match: 20. CDR3 length equals 22 residues. Germline CDR1 and CDR2: TSWWSYY and QGS. The CDR3 spells CALGELRGYYWGTRLYTDKLIF. As DNA, the CDR3 is TGTGCTCTTGGGGAACTTCGAGGGTATTACTGGGGGACTCGATTGTACACCGATAAACTCATCTTT.

The chain joins TRDV1 to TRDJ1; 13 bases are shared with TRDD3. This CDR3 region has 21 residues. The germline V gene has CDR1 TSWWSYY and CDR2 QGS. V lost 4 bases and J lost 2; bases outside the gene matches: 19. The CDR3 DNA reads TGTGCTCTTGGGGGCATAGGAAGGTCGTACTGGGGGATACGGTGGACCGATAAACTCATCTTT. The encoded protein is CALGGIGRSYWGIRWTDKLIF.

This clone turned up a few times. The V gene is TRDV1, the J gene TRDJ1, with 9 bases that match TRDD3. Germline lookup yields CDR1 TSWWSYY and CDR2 QGS. There are 19 residues in the CDR3. After removal of 4 bases from V and 3 bases from J, the junction contained 18 bases not matched to a gene. The CDR3 loop reads CALGAYFSAPTGGPDKLIF. CDR3 DNA: TGTGCTCTTGGGGCCTATTTTTCCGCACCTACTGGGGGACCCGATAAACTCATCTTT.

The rearrangement links TRDV1 to TRDJ1, with 8 bases lining up with TRDD3. Losses at the gene ends were 3 bases for V and 0 bases for J; bases not matched to a gene: 15. Germline lookup yields CDR1 TSWWSYY and CDR2 QGS. This CDR3 has 19 residues. The CDR3 loop reads CALGDLVLGVTGDTDKLIF. The CDR3, as DNA: TGTGCTCTTGGGGATCTCGTACTGGGGGTCACCGGGGACACCGATAAACTCATCTTT.

The gene calls are TRDV1 and TRDJ1, with D possibly called TRDD2 or TRDD3 (6 bases each). Trimming cost V 0 bases and J 0 bases, with 32 bases left between them. This CDR3 region has 23 residues. From germline, CDR1 is TSWWSYY and CDR2 QGS. The CDR3 loop is CALGELPAPSPALGNMYTDKLIF. The CDR3 DNA is TGTGCTCTTGGGGAACTCCCCGCGCCTTCCCCAGCTCTGGGGAACATGTACACCGATAAACTCATCTTT.